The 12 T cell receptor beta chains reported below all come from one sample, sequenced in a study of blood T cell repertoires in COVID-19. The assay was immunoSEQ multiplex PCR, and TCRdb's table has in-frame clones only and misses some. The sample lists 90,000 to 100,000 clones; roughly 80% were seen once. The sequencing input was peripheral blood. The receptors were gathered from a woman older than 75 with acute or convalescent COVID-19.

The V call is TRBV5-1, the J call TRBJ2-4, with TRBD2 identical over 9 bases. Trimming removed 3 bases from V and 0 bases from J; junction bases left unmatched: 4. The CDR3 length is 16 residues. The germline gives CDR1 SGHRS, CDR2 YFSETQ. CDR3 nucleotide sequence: TGCGCCAGCAGCTCACAACTAGCGGGAGCCAAAAACATTCAGTACTTC. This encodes CASSSQLAGAKNIQYF.

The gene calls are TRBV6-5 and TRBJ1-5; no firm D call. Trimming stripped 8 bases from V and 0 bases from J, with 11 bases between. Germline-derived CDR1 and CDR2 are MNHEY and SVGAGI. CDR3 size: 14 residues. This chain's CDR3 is CASSRGNSNQPQHF. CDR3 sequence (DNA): TGTGCCAGCTCGCGGGGAAATAGCAATCAGCCCCAGCATTTT.

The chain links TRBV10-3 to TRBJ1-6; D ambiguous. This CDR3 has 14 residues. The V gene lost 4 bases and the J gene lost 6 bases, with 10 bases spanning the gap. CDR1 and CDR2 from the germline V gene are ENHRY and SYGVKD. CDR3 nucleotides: TGTGCCATCAGTGGTGCACCGGTTAATTCACCCCTCCACTTT. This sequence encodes CAISGAPVNSPLHF.

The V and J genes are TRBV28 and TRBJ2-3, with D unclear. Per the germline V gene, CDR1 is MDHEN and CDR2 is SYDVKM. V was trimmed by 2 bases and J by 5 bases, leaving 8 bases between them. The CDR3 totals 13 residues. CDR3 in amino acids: CASSLGPLDTQYF. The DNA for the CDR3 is TGTGCCAGCAGTTTAGGGCCCCTAGATACGCAGTATTTT.

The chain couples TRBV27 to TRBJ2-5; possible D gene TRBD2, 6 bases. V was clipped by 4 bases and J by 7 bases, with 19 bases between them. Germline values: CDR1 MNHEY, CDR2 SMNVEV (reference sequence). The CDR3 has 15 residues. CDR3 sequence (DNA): TGTGCCAGCAGTTCCTCGGAGGGGCCCCAGGGGACCCAGTACTTC. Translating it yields CASSSSEGPQGTQYF.

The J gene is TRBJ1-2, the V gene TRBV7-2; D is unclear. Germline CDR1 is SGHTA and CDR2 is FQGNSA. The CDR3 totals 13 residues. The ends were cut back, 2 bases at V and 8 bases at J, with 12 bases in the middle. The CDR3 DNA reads TGTGCCAGCAGCTTATTGGAGGCGAGAGGCTACACCTTC. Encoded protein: CASSLLEARGYTF.

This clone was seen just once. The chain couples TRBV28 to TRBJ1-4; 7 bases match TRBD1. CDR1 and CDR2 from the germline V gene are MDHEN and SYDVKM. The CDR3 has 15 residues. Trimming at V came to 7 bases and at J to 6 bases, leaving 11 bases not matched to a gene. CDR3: CASTPGSQGDEKLFF. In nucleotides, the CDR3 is TGTGCCAGCACCCCAGGGAGCCAGGGGGATGAAAAACTGTTTTTT.

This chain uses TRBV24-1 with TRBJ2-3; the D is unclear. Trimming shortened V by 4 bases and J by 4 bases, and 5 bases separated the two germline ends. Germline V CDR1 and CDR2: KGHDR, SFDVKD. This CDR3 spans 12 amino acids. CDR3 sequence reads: CATSEGPDTQYF. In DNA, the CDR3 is TGTGCCACCAGTGAGGGCCCAGATACGCAGTATTTT.

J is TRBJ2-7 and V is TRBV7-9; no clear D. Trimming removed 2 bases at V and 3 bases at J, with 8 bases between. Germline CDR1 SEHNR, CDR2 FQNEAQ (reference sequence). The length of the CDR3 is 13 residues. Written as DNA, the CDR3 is TGTGCCAGCAGCTTAAACGGAGACTACGAGCAGTACTTC. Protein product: CASSLNGDYEQYF. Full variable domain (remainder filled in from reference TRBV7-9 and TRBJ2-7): DTGVSQNPRHKITKRGQNVTFRCDPISEHNRLYWYRQTLGQGPEFLTYFQNEAQLEKSRLLSDRFSAERPKGSFSTLEIQRTEQGDSAMYLCASSLNGDYEQYFGPGTRLTVT.

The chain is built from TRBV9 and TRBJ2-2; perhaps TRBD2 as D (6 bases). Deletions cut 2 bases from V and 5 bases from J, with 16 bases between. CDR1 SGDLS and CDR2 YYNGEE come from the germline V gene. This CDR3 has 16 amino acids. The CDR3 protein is CASSVSPKGGTGELFF. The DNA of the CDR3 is TGTGCCAGCAGCGTCAGCCCCAAAGGAGGGACCGGGGAGCTGTTTTTT.

The CDR3 DNA is TGTGCCAGCAGCTTAATCCTCGACAGGGCGGCTGAAGCTTTCTTT. It yields the protein CASSLILDRAAEAFF. The rearrangement joins TRBV7-2 to TRBJ1-1; 7 bases map to TRBD1. The ends lost 2 bases at V and 6 bases at J; junction bases unmatched: 9. The CDR3 is 15 residues long. CDR1 and CDR2 (germline): SGHTA, FQGNSA.

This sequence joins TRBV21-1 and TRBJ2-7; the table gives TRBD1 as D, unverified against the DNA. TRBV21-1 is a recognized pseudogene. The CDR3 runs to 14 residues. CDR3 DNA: TGTGCCAGCAACACCGATCCCGACAACTACGAGCAGTACGTC. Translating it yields CASNTDPDNYEQYV.